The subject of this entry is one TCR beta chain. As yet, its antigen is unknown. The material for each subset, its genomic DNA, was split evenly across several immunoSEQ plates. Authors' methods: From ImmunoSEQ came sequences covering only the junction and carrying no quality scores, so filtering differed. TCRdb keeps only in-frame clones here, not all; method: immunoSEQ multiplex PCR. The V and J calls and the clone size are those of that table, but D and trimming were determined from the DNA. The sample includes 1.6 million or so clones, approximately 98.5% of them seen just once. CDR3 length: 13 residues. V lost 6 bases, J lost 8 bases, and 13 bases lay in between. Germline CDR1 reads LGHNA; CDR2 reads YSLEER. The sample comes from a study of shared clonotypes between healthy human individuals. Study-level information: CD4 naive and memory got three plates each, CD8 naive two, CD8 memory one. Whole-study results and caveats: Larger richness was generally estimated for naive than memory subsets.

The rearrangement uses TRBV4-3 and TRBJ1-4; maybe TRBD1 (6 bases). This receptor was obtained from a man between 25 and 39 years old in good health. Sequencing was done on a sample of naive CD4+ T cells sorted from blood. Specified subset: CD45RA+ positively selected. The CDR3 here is CASRGHLGEKLFF. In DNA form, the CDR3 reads TGCGCCAGCAGGGGACACCTCGGGGAAAAACTGTTTTTT.